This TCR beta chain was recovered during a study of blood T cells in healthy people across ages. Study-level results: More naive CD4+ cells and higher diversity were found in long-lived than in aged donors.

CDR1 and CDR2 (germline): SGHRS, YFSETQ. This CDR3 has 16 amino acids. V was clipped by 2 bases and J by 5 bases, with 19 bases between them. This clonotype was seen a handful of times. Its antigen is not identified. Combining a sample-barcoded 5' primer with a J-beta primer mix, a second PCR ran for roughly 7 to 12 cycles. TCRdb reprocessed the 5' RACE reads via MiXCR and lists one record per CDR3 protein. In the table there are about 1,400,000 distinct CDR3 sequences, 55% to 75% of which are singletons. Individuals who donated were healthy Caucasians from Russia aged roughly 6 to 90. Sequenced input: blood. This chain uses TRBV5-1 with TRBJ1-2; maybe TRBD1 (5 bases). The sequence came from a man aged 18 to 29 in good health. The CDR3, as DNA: TGCGCCAGCAGCTTTTGGGGCCCTGAGGAGGCATATGGCTACACCTTC. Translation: CASSFWGPEEAYGYTF.